This TCR beta chain originates from a study of control samples from healthy donors and cancer patients. Only in-frame clones appear in the TCRdb table, and some are missing; sequencing was by immunoSEQ multiplex PCR. The table includes hundreds of thousands of clones, approximately 80% detected once. CDR3 length: 11 residues. In germline, CDR1 is DFQATT, CDR2 SNEGSKA (reference sequence). The V and J ends lost 7 bases and 6 bases respectively, with 12 bases between them. This receptor was obtained from a woman between 55 and 75 years old with lung cancer. The chain is built from TRBV20-1 and TRBJ1-2; a possible D gene is TRBD1 (5 bases). Sequencing was done on a sample of PBMCs. The chain's CDR3 is CSGEGRDGYTF. The CDR3 region has the DNA TGCAGTGGGGAGGGCAGGGATGGCTACACCTTC.